A single sample is the source of the 32 T cell receptor beta chains below, sequenced in a study of T cells in lung cancer brain metastases. Profiling relied on immunoSEQ multiplex PCR, and the TCRdb table lists in-frame clones only, not all of them. The repertoire holds a few thousand clones, with around 85% as singletons. Sequencing input: tumor tissue from a brain metastasis. All receptors come from a woman aged 45-59 years with non-small cell lung cancer that had spread to the brain.

The chain's CDR3 is CASSQPRSGGTEAFF. The CDR3 nucleotides are TGCGCCAGCAGCCAACCCCGATCAGGAGGTACTGAAGCTTTCTTT. The V and J genes are TRBV4-3 and TRBJ1-1; D remains ambiguous. This CDR3 comprises 15 residues. Trimming left V 2 bases short and J 5 bases short, with 15 bases between. Germline V gives CDR1 LGHNA, CDR2 YSLEER.

This sequence joins TRBV2 and TRBJ1-5; the match to TRBD1 covers 7 bases. This CDR3 comprises 15 residues. Losses at the gene ends were 6 bases for V and 5 bases for J; bases not matched to a gene: 10. Germline values: CDR1 SNHLY, CDR2 FYNNEI. CDR3: CASSLDRPIYQPQHF. CDR3 nucleotide sequence: TGTGCCAGCAGCCTGGACAGGCCCATATATCAGCCCCAGCATTTT.

V is TRBV14 and J is TRBJ1-1, with a possible D match to TRBD1 (6 bases). Per the germline V gene, CDR1 is SGHDN and CDR2 is FVKESK. CDR3 length equals 17 residues. Trimming shortened V by 4 bases and J by 1 base, and 19 bases separated the two germline ends. DNA of the CDR3: TGTGCCAGCAGCCCAAGGGACAAAAGGGAGGGGAACACTGAAGCTTTCTTT. It yields the protein CASSPRDKREGNTEAFF.

This chain uses TRBV6-5 with TRBJ1-2; TRBD1 matches 9 bases. This CDR3 region has 14 residues. V gave up 5 bases and J gave up 10 bases; unmatched junction bases: 11. The germline CDR1 and CDR2 sequences are MNHEY and SVGAGI. The DNA of the CDR3 is TGTGCCAGCAGTACACCTGGGACAGGGCGAGCCTACACCTTC. This sequence encodes CASSTPGTGRAYTF.

To note about this clone: At one boundary the junction diverges from the germline segment, which might be a read error. V is TRBV7-2 and J is TRBJ2-5, with 7 bases that match TRBD1. The CDR3 runs to 13 residues. Germline values: CDR1 SGHTA, CDR2 FQGNSA. The CDR3 nucleotides read TGTGCTAGCAGCTTAGAACAGGGGGAGACCCAGTACTTC. Translation gives CASSLEQGETQYF.

The chain joins TRBV5-4 to TRBJ1-3; D possibly corresponds to TRBD1 (6 bases). Germline V gives CDR1 SGHNT, CDR2 YYREEE (reference sequence). V was pared by 4 bases and J by 0 bases, with 14 bases between. This CDR3 has 16 amino acids. The CDR3: CASSNPGTPSGNTIYF. The CDR3 coding sequence is TGTGCCAGCAGCAACCCCGGGACACCCTCTGGAAACACCATATATTTT.

The rearrangement links TRBV7-2 to TRBJ1-6; 8 bases map to TRBD1. Germline loops: CDR1 SGHTA, CDR2 FQGNSA. The junction had 9 bases not matched to a gene; V was cut back by 0 bases and J by 11 bases. The CDR3 sequence is 16 residues long. CDR3 nucleotides: TGTGCCAGCAGCTTAGCGGGAGGCAGGGGGCGGACACCCCTCCACTTT. Protein: CASSLAGGRGRTPLHF.

Only one count was recorded for this clone. The J gene is TRBJ1-1, the V gene TRBV29-1; maybe TRBD1 (6 bases). The germline V gene encodes CDR1 SQVTM and CDR2 ANQGSEA. The CDR3 is 11 amino acids. Trimming stripped 2 bases from V and 8 bases from J, with 9 bases between. CDR3 coding DNA: TGCAGCGTTGAAACCGGGACAGAAGCTTTCTTT. It codes for CSVETGTEAFF.

This clone is large by share. Here the CDR3 reads CSVGSLGTNEKLFF. DNA for the CDR3: TGCAGCGTGGGAAGTCTCGGGACTAATGAAAAACTGTTTTTT. The rearrangement joins TRBV29-1 to TRBJ1-4; no clear D. V was trimmed by 6 bases and J by 2 bases, leaving 13 bases between them. CDR1 and CDR2 (germline): SQVTM, ANQGSEA. This CDR3 is 14 amino acids long.

The V gene is TRBV19, the J gene TRBJ1-1; D may be TRBD1 (5 bases). CDR3 length: 14 residues. The germline V and J ends were trimmed by 1 base and 4 bases, with 10 bases remaining between them. Per the germline V gene, CDR1 is LNHDA and CDR2 is SQIVND (reference sequence). CDR3 nucleotide sequence: TGTGCCAGTAGTATAGGGGAGGGGTTCACTGAAGCTTTCTTT. It specifies CASSIGEGFTEAFF.

This clone was found a few times. This chain uses TRBV5-4 with TRBJ1-3; weak D call: TRBD1 (6 bases). The CDR3 extends over 16 amino acids. In germline, CDR1 is SGHNT, CDR2 YYREEE (reference sequence). The germline V and J ends were trimmed by 0 bases and 0 bases, with 10 bases remaining between them. Here the CDR3 DNA reads TGTGCCAGCAGCTTGGATTGGGACACCTCTGGAAACACCATATATTTT. Translated: CASSLDWDTSGNTIYF.

In its sample, this clone was seen once. This chain joins TRBV28 and TRBJ1-2; TRBD1 aligns across 8 bases. V was pared by 5 bases and J by 5 bases, with 7 bases of the junction left unmatched. This CDR3 is built from 14 residues. Germline loops: CDR1 MDHEN, CDR2 SYDVKM. The DNA for the CDR3 is TGTGCCAGCAGTATGGACAGGGAATTGTATGGCTACACCTTC. It is translated as CASSMDRELYGYTF.

The DNA for the CDR3 is TGTGCCAGCAGCTTAGAGGGGATAACAGATACGCAGTATTTT. Protein sequence: CASSLEGITDTQYF. The rearrangement joins TRBV9 to TRBJ2-3; either TRBD1 or TRBD2 may fit D (5 bases each). The CDR3 spans 14 residues. Germline CDR1 SGDLS, CDR2 YYNGEE. Trimming removed 4 bases at V and 3 bases at J, with 12 bases between.

The V and J genes are TRBV5-1 and TRBJ1-2; D not certain. The CDR3 spans 14 residues. The V end was cut by 4 bases, the J end by 1 base, with 11 bases between. CDR1 is SGHRS, CDR2 YFSETQ, per germline. The CDR3 spells CASSPAFGNYGYTF. In DNA, the CDR3 is TGCGCCAGCAGCCCCGCGTTCGGTAACTATGGCTACACCTTC.

CDR3 sequence (DNA): TGTGCCCGAGGAGACGGGAGGGCCGGGCAGTTCTTC. It yields the protein CARGDGRAGQFF. This sequence joins TRBV30 and TRBJ2-1, with TRBD2 identical over 8 bases. CDR3 length: 12 amino acids. Germline V CDR1 and CDR2: GTSNPN, SVGIG (reference sequence). Losses at the gene ends were 8 bases for V and 12 bases for J; bases not matched to a gene: 12.

The chain is built from TRBV6-6 and TRBJ1-5, with D uncertain. V was shortened by 6 bases and J by 4 bases, with 7 bases between the two germline ends. This CDR3 contains 12 residues. Looked up from germline, CDR1 is MNHNY and CDR2 is SVGAGI (reference sequence). CDR3 in DNA: TGTGCCAGCAGGGACTCAAATCAGCCCCAGCATTTT. Amino acid sequence: CASRDSNQPQHF.

V usage is TRBV2 and J usage is TRBJ2-5; D uncertain. The CDR3 loop spans 12 amino acids. V was shortened by 7 bases and J by 4 bases, with 10 bases between the two germline ends. CDR1 SNHLY and CDR2 FYNNEI come from the germline V gene. The CDR3 sequence is CASKGPGETQYF. CDR3 nucleotides: TGTGCCAGCAAGGGTCCGGGAGAGACCCAGTACTTC.

V and J are TRBV28 and TRBJ1-3; no definite D call. CDR3 length: 17 amino acids. V gave up 3 bases and J gave up 0 bases, with 15 bases separating them. CDR1 is MDHEN, CDR2 SYDVKM, per germline. This CDR3 reads CASSLNTIGDSGNTIYF. Written as DNA, the CDR3 is TGTGCCAGCAGTTTGAACACAATCGGAGACTCTGGAAACACCATATATTTT.

J is TRBJ2-5 and V is TRBV29-1; D is unclear. Germline V lookup: CDR1 SQVTM, CDR2 ANQGSEA. Trimming stripped 0 bases from V and 1 base from J, with 9 bases between. The CDR3 has 14 amino acids. CDR3 coding DNA: TGCAGCGTTGAAGAATTCGACATCCAAGAGACCCAGTACTTC. Translated, it gives CSVEEFDIQETQYF.

This clone was picked up one time. The J gene is TRBJ1-4, the V gene TRBV29-1, with a tentative D call TRBD1 (6 bases). The V gene lost 3 bases and the J gene lost 8 bases, with 13 bases spanning the gap. Germline-derived CDR1 and CDR2 are SQVTM and ANQGSEA. CDR3 length: 13 amino acids. The CDR3: CSVDPQGEEKLFF. CDR3 coding DNA: TGCAGCGTTGACCCACAGGGCGAGGAAAAACTGTTTTTT. The whole variable domain, remainder taken from reference TRBV29-1 and TRBJ1-4, is SAVISQKPSRDICQRGTSLTIQCQVDSQVTMMFWYRQQPGQSLTLIATANQGSEATYESGFVIDKFPISRPNLTFSTLTVSNMSPEDSSIYLCSVDPQGEEKLFFGSGTQLSVL.

This clone showed up just a few times. The genes are TRBV11-3 and TRBJ2-5, with D unresolved. Looked up from germline, CDR1 is SGHNT and CDR2 is YENEEA. The CDR3 loop spans 13 amino acids. Trimming cost V 1 base and J 5 bases, with 8 bases left between them. The CDR3 nucleotides are TGTGCCAGCAGCTTAGGCCTGAGCGAGACCCAGTACTTC. Its translation is CASSLGLSETQYF.

Here the CDR3 reads CASRTTGATNNEQFF. CDR3 nucleotides: TGTGCCAGTAGGACGACAGGGGCCACCAACAATGAGCAGTTCTTC. The V gene is TRBV19, the J gene TRBJ2-1; 8 nucleotides align to TRBD1. There are 15 residues in the CDR3. Trimming at V came to 6 bases and at J to 5 bases, leaving 9 bases not matched to a gene. Germline CDR1 and CDR2: LNHDA and SQIVND (reference sequence).

The chain uses TRBV5-1 and TRBJ1-2; no definite D call. CDR1 and CDR2 from the germline V gene are SGHRS and YFSETQ. The CDR3 runs to 13 residues. V shed 0 bases and J shed 4 bases, with 7 bases lying between them. The CDR3 sequence: CASSLDRSYGYTF. In nucleotides, the CDR3 is TGCGCCAGCAGCTTGGACAGATCCTATGGCTACACCTTC.

V is TRBV6-1 and J is TRBJ2-3; D uncertain. V lost 10 bases, J lost 6 bases, and 11 bases lay in between. This CDR3 contains 11 residues. Per germline, CDR1 MNHNS and CDR2 SASEGT. The CDR3 spells CATSWFDTQYF. The CDR3 nucleotides are TGTGCCACCTCGTGGTTCGATACGCAGTATTTT.

This chain joins TRBV6-5 and TRBJ1-1; D remains ambiguous. With 5 bases removed from V and 6 bases from J, the gap between germline ends came to 10 bases. Germline lookup yields CDR1 MNHEY and CDR2 SVGAGI. The CDR3 has 12 amino acids. In DNA, the CDR3 is TGTGCCAGCAGTGCTGCAAGGGCTGAAGCTTTCTTT. Amino acids: CASSAARAEAFF.

This rearrangement joins TRBV7-2 to TRBJ1-1, with 7 bases lining up with TRBD1. This CDR3 spans 17 amino acids. Per germline, CDR1 SGHTA and CDR2 FQGNSA. V shed 1 base and J 4 bases; nucleotides not matched to a gene: 12. CDR3 sequence reads: CASSLERAGGLSTEAFF. CDR3 bases: TGTGCCAGCAGCTTAGAACGGGCAGGGGGTTTGAGCACTGAAGCTTTCTTT.

To note about this clone: An end of the junction does not agree with germline; a read error may underlie this. This chain links TRBV7-7 with TRBJ2-5; TRBD1 agrees at 9 bases. The length of the CDR3 is 16 residues. Germline lookup yields CDR1 SSHAT and CDR2 FNYEAQ (reference sequence). The CDR3 here is CASSLGTGFGGETQYF. The CDR3 DNA sequence: TGTGCTAGCAGCTTAGGGACAGGGTTTGGGGGAGAGACCCAGTACTTC.

This clone appeared a single time. The chain has TRBV10-3 and TRBJ2-7, with TRBD1 matching over 7 bases. The germline V gene has CDR1 ENHRY and CDR2 SYGVKD. The CDR3 is 15 residues long. The V gene end was trimmed by 5 bases and the J gene end by 5 bases; junction bases not matched to a gene: 12. The DNA for the CDR3 is TGTGCCATCAGTACCCCGACAGGGTCAGGCCACGAGCAGTACTTC. This codes for CAISTPTGSGHEQYF.

The chain links TRBV10-1 to TRBJ2-5; D uncertain. This CDR3 spans 14 amino acids. Trimming stripped 0 bases from V and 2 bases from J, with 7 bases between. The germline CDR1 and CDR2 sequences are WNHNN and SYGVQD (reference sequence). This CDR3 reads CASSESTAQETQYF. CDR3 bases: TGCGCCAGCAGTGAGTCGACGGCTCAAGAGACCCAGTACTTC.

This clone was picked up a small number of times. The gene calls are TRBV27 and TRBJ1-2; no clear D. Trimming stripped 4 bases from V and 5 bases from J, with 17 bases between. The CDR3 spans 15 residues. Germline assignment: CDR1 MNHEY and CDR2 SMNVEV (reference sequence). CDR3 in amino acids: CASSSFGSGGYGYTF. The CDR3 nucleotides are TGTGCCAGCAGTTCCTTTGGGTCCGGAGGGTATGGCTACACCTTC.

This clone has a single count. The V gene is TRBV7-2, the J gene TRBJ2-2, with D possibly TRBD1 on 5 matching bases. This CDR3 contains 17 residues. The germline CDR1 and CDR2 sequences are SGHTA and FQGNSA. Trimming shortened V by 5 bases and J by 3 bases, and 19 bases separated the two germline ends. This CDR3 is CASSPTLRVDHTGELFF. CDR3 nucleotide sequence: TGTGCCAGCAGCCCTACCCTCAGGGTGGATCACACCGGGGAGCTGTTTTTT.

As for this clone: One junction end does not reproduce the germline sequence, and a read error may be involved. The V gene is TRBV4-1, the J gene TRBJ1-4; 7 nucleotides line up with TRBD1. The CDR3 extends over 14 amino acids. Germline CDR1 is MGHRA and CDR2 is YSYEKL. The CDR3 region is CASSQEQGYEKLFF. For the CDR3, the DNA is TGCGCCAGCAGCCAAGAACAGGGGTATGAAAAACTATTTTTT.